The present T cell receptor (beta chain) was sequenced within a study of cytomegalovirus exposure and HLA in healthy donors. Researchers ran the PCR with 60 Vbeta and 13 Jbeta primers. Some clones are missing from TCRdb's copy, which holds only in-frame ones; the method was immunoSEQ multiplex PCR. The sample holds roughly 180,000 clones, around 76% seen once. Whole-study findings and limits: Productive rates of about 90% or about 30% were seen for most TCR beta V segments in an earlier analysis. Testing in vitro showed three CMV-associated chains specific for CMV antigens. Reports described diagnosis of cytomegalovirus status by the classifier as highly specific and sensitive.

Turning to this clone: Its cognate antigen is unknown.

V gave up 3 bases and J gave up 3 bases; unmatched junction bases: 7. Germline CDR1 is LGHNA and CDR2 is YSLEER. The CDR3 runs 15 residues. This receptor was identified in a woman aged 25 to 39 in good health and CMV-seropositive. The chain has TRBV4-3 and TRBJ2-7, with 8 bases identical to TRBD1. The sample consisted of PBMCs. The CDR3 is CASSQDDRGRYEQYF. The DNA for the CDR3 is TGCGCCAGCAGCCAGGATGACAGGGGACGCTACGAGCAGTACTTC.